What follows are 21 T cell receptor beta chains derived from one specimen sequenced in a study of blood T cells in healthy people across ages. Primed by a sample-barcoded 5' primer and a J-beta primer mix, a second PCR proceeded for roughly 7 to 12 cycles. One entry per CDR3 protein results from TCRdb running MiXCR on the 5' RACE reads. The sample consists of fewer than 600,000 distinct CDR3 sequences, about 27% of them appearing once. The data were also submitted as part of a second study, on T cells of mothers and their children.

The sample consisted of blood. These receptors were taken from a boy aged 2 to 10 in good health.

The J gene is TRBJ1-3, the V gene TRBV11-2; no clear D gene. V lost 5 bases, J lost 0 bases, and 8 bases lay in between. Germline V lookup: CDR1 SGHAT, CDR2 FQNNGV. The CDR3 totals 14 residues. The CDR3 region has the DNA TGTGCCAGCAGCCCCAGAAACTCTGGAAACACCATATATTTT. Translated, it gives CASSPRNSGNTIYF.

CDR3 DNA: TGTGCCAGCAGCTTAGCGGCCAGGGGGTTTCCTAATGAAAAACTGTTTTTT. Protein sequence: CASSLAARGFPNEKLFF. The rearrangement joins TRBV7-9 to TRBJ1-4, with 7 bases matching TRBD1. The ends lost 0 bases at V and 3 bases at J; junction bases unmatched: 7. Per germline, CDR1 SEHNR and CDR2 FQNEAQ (reference sequence). The CDR3 loop spans 17 amino acids.

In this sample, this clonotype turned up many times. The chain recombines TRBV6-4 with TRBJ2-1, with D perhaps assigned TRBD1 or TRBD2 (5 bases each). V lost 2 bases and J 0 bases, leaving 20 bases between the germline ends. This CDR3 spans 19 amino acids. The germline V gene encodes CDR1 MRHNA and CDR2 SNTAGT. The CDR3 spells CASSDTTGPGLSSYNEQFF. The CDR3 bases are TGTGCCAGCAGTGACACTACCGGCCCGGGGCTTAGCTCCTACAATGAGCAGTTCTTC.

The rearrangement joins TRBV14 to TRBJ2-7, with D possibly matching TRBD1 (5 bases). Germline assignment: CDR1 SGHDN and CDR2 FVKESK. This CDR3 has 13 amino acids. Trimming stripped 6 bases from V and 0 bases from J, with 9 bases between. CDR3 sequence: CASSIGHSYEQYF. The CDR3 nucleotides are TGTGCCAGCAGTATCGGACACTCCTACGAGCAGTACTTC.

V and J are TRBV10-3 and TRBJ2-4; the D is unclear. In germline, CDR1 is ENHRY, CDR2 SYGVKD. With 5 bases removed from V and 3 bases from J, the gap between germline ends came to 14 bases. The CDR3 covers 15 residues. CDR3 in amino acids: CAISLSRTVKNIQYF. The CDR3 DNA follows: TGTGCCATCAGTCTCTCCCGGACGGTCAAAAACATTCAGTACTTC.

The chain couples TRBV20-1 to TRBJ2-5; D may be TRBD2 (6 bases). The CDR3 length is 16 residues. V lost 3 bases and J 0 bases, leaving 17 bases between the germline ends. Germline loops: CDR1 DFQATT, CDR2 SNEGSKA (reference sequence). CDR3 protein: CSASPRRAGNQETQYF. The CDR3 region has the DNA TGCAGTGCTAGTCCTCGTCGTGCGGGGAACCAAGAGACCCAGTACTTC.

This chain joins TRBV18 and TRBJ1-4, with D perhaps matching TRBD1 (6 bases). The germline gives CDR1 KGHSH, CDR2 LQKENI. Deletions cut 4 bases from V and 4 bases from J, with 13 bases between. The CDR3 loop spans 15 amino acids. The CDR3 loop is CASSQLGRGNEKLFF. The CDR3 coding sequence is TGTGCCAGCTCACAATTGGGCAGGGGTAATGAAAAACTGTTTTTT.

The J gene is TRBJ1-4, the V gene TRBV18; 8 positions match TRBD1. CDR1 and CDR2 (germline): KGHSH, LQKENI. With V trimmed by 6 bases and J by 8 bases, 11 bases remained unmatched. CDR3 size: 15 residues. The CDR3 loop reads CASSPSGGAGEKLFF. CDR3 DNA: TGTGCCAGCTCGCCCTCAGGGGGCGCGGGAGAAAAACTGTTTTTT.

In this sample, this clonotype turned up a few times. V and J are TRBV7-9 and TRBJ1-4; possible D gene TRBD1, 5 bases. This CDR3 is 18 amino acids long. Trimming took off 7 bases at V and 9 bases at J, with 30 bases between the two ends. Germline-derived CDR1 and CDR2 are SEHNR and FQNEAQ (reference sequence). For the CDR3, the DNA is TGTGCCAGCAACAATCGTACACGGGGCTCATCTTATCGGCAAAAACTGTTTTTT. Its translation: CASNNRTRGSSYRQKLFF.

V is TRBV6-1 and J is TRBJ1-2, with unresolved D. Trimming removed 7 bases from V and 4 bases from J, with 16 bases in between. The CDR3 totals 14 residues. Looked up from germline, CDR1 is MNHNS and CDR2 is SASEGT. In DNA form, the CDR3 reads TGTGCCAGCACCCAGAGCCTGGGAGGCTATGGCTACACCTTC. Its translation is CASTQSLGGYGYTF.

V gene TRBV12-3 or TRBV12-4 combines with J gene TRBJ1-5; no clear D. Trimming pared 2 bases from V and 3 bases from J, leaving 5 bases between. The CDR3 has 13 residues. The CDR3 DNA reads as TGTGCCAGCAGTTTAATGTTCAATCAGCCCCAGCATTTT. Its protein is CASSLMFNQPQHF.

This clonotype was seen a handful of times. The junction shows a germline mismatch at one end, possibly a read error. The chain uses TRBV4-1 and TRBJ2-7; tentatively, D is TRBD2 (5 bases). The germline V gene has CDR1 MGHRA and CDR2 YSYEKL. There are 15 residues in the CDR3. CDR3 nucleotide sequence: TGCGCCAGCAGCCAACTGGAAGGGTCCGACTACGAGCAATACTTC. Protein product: CASSQLEGSDYEQYF.

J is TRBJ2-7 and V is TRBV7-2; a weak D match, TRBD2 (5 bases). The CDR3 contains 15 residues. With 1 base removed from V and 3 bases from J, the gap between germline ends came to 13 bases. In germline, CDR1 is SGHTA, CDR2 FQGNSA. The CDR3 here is CASSLGAGPFYEQYF. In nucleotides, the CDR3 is TGTGCCAGCAGCTTAGGCGCGGGTCCCTTCTACGAGCAGTACTTC. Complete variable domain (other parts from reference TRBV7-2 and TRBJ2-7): GAGVSQSPSNKVTEKGKDVELRCDPISGHTALYWYRQSLGQGLEFLIYFQGNSAPDKSGLPSDRFSAERTGGSVSTLTIQRTQQEDSAVYLCASSLGAGPFYEQYFGPGTRLTVT.

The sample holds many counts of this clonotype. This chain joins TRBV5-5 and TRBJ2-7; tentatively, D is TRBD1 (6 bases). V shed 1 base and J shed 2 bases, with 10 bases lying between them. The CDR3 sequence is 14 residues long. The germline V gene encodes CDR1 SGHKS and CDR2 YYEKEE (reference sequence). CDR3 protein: CASSLTGNTYEQYF. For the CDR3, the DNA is TGTGCCAGCAGCTTGACAGGGAATACCTACGAGCAGTACTTC. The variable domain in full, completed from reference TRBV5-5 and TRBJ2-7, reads DAGVTQSPTHLIKTRGQQVTLRCSPISGHKSVSWYQQVLGQGPQFIFQYYEKEERGRGNFPDRFSARQFPNYSSELNVNALLLGDSALYLCASSLTGNTYEQYFGPGTRLTVT.

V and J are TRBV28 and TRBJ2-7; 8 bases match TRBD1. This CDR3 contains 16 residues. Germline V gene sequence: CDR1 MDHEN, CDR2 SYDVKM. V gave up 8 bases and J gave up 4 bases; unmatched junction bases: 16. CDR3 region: CASLRDRRDLVYEQYF. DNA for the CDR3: TGTGCCAGCCTCCGGGACAGGCGAGACCTGGTGTACGAGCAGTACTTC.

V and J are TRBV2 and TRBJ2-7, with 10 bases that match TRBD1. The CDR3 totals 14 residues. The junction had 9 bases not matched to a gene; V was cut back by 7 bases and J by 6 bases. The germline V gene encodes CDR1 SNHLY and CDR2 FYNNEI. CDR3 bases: TGTGCCAGCAATCGGGACAGGGGCGGACGCGAGCAGTACTTC. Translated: CASNRDRGGREQYF.

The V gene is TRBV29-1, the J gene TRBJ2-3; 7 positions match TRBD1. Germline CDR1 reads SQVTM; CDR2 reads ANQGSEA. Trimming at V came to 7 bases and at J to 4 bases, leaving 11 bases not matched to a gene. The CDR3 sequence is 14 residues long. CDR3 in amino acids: CSGHDRVNADTQYF. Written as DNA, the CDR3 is TGCAGCGGCCACGACAGGGTAAATGCAGATACGCAGTATTTT.

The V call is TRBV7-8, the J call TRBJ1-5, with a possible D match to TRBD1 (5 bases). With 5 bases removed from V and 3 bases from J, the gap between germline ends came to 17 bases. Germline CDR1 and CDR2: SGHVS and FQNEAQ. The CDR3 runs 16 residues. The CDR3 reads CASSPEGYGNNQPQHF. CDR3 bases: TGTGCCAGCAGCCCCGAGGGGTACGGGAACAATCAGCCCCAGCATTTT.

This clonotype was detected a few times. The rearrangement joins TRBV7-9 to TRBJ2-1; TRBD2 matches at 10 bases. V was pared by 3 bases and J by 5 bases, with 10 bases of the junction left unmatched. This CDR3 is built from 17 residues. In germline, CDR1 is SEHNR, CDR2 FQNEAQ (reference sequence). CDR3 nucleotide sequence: TGTGCCAGCAGCTTCCTAGCGGGAGTTCGTGTTGACAATGAGCAGTTCTTC. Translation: CASSFLAGVRVDNEQFF.

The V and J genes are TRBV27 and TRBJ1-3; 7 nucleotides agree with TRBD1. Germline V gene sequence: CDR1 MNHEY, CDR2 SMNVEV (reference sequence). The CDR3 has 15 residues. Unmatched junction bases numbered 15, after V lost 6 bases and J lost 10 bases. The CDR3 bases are TGTGCCAGCAGCCAAACAACTACAGGGGTGAGGACCATATATTTT. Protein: CASSQTTTGVRTIYF.

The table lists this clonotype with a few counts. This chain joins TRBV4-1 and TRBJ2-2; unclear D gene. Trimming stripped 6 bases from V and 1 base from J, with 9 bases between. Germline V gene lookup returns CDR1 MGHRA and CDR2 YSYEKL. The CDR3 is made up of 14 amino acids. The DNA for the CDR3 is TGCGCCAGCAGTCTCGTCCTGAACACCGGGGAGCTGTTTTTT. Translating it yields CASSLVLNTGELFF.